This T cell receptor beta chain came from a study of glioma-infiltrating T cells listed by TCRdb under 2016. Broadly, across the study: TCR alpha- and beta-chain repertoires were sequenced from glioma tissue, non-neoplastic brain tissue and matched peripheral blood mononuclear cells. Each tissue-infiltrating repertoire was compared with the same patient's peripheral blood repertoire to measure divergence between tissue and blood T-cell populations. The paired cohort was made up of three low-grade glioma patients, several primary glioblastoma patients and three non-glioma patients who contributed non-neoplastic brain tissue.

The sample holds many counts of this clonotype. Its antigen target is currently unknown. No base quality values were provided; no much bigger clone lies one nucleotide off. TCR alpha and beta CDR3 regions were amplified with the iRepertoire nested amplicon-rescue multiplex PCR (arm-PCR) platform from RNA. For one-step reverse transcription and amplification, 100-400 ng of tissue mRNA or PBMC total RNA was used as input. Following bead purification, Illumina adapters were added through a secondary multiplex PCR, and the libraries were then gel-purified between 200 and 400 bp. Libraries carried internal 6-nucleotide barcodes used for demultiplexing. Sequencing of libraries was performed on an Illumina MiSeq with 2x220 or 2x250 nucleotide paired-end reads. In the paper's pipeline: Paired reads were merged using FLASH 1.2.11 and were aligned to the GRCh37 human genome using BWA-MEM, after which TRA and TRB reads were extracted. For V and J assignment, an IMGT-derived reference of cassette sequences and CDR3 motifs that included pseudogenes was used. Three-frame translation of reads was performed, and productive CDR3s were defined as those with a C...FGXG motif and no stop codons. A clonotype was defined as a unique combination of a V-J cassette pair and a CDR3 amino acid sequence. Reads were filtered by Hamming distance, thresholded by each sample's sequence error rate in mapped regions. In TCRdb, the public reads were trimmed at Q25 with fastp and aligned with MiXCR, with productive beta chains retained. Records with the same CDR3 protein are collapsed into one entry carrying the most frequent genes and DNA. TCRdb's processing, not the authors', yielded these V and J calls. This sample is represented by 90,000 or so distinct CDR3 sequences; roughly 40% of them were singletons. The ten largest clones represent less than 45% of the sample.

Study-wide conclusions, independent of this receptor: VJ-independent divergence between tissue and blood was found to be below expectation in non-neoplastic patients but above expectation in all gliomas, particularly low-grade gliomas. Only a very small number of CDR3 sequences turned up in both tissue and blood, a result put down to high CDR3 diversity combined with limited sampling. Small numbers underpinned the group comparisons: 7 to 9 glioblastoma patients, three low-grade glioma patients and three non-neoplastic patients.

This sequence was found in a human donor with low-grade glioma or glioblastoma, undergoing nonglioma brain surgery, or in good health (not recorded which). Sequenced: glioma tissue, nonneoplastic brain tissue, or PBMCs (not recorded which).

The nucleotide sequence is given as TGTGCCAGCACCCCGCAGGGTTACGAAAAACTGTTTTTT. Its translation reads: CASTPQGYEKLFF. The chain was built from TRBV28 and TRBJ1-4; a tentative D match to TRBD1 spans 5 bases. V drops 7 bases and J drops 8 bases, leaving 14 bases in between. CDR1 and CDR2, looked up from the germline V gene, are MDHEN and SYDVKM. Reading from cysteine to phenylalanine, the CDR3 counts 13 amino acids. Only the CDR3 DNA is retained, 39 bases long and in frame from the first base.